The 21 T cell receptor beta chains listed next were all sequenced from one sample in a study of blood T cell repertoires in COVID-19. Libraries were prepared by immunoSEQ multiplex PCR; TCRdb keeps only in-frame clonotypes and omits some of them. Found here are tens of thousands of clones, 88% of them singletons; the top ten hold roughly 1.3%. Sequenced: peripheral blood. All receptors come from a woman between 35 and 50 years old with acute or convalescent COVID-19.

The rearrangement uses TRBV3-1 (or the pseudogene TRBV3-2) and TRBJ2-7; 10 bases line up with TRBD2. The CDR3 extends over 17 amino acids. Trimming cost V 1 base and J 0 bases; bases outside gene matches: 6. Germline V gene lookup returns CDR1 LGHDT and CDR2 YNNKEL (reference sequence). CDR3 loop: CASSQGPLAGGSYEQYF. The CDR3 DNA sequence: TGTGCCAGCAGCCAAGGCCCTTTAGCGGGAGGCTCCTACGAGCAGTACTTC.

The chain links TRBV4-3 to TRBJ2-1, with a possible D match to TRBD1 (6 bases). V shed 3 bases and J shed 5 bases, with 17 bases lying between them. There are 16 residues in the CDR3. Germline-derived CDR1 and CDR2 are LGHNA and YSLEER. CDR3 sequence reads: CASSQAGTPDDNEQFF. For the CDR3, the DNA is TGCGCCAGCAGCCAGGCCGGGACACCCGACGACAATGAGCAGTTCTTC.

The V call is TRBV28, the J call TRBJ2-1, with 8 bases fitting TRBD2. Trimming cost V 7 bases and J 7 bases; bases outside gene matches: 12. Germline V gene lookup returns CDR1 MDHEN and CDR2 SYDVKM. This CDR3 comprises 15 residues. In DNA form, the CDR3 reads TGTGCCAGCAACTTACTTGGGACTAGGGCGAATGAGCAGTTCTTC. It codes for CASNLLGTRANEQFF.

The chain employs TRBV28 and TRBJ2-1; 12 nucleotides match TRBD2. Unmatched junction bases numbered 10, after V lost 3 bases and J lost 4 bases. The CDR3 totals 18 residues. From germline, CDR1 is MDHEN and CDR2 SYDVKM. CDR3 amino acids: CASSLTSGRGARYNEQFF. CDR3 DNA sequence: TGTGCCAGCAGTTTGACTAGCGGGAGAGGGGCGAGGTACAATGAGCAGTTCTTC.

This chain uses TRBV28 with TRBJ1-6, with 8 nucleotides matching TRBD1. The J segment lost 11 bases and the V segment lost 6 bases, leaving 9 bases of the junction unmatched. CDR1 MDHEN and CDR2 SYDVKM come from the germline V gene. This CDR3 is built from 14 residues. CDR3 residues: CASSLDRAWAPLHF. The DNA for the CDR3 is TGTGCCAGCAGCTTGGACAGGGCTTGGGCACCCCTCCACTTT.

This clone was seen only once. The J gene is TRBJ2-3, the V gene TRBV3-1 (or the pseudogene TRBV3-2); 9 nucleotides align to TRBD2. Germline values: CDR1 LGHDT, CDR2 YNNKEL (reference sequence). The CDR3 contains 17 residues. V trimming: 4 bases; J trimming: 6 bases; junction bases outside the gene matches: 14. CDR3 loop: CASSPRPASGVGDTQYF. For the CDR3, the DNA is TGTGCCAGCAGCCCCAGACCCGCTAGCGGGGTTGGTGATACGCAGTATTTT.

The V and J genes are TRBV30 and TRBJ1-2; 10 bases map to TRBD1. CDR1 is GTSNPN, CDR2 SVGIG, per germline (reference sequence). The CDR3 covers 14 residues. Trimming took 5 bases from V and 4 from J; bases not matched to a gene: 7. CDR3 protein: CAWSDRGLGYGYTF. The CDR3 DNA is TGTGCCTGGTCCGACAGGGGGCTTGGCTATGGCTACACCTTC.

The rearrangement uses TRBV5-6 and TRBJ2-7; the D gene is possibly TRBD1 (6 bases). Germline-derived CDR1 and CDR2 are SGHDT and YYEEEE. There are 14 residues in the CDR3. V was shortened by 2 bases and J by 2 bases, with 11 bases between the two germline ends. The CDR3 spells CASSLGTFAYEQYF. CDR3 nucleotides: TGTGCCAGCAGCTTAGGGACATTTGCCTACGAGCAGTACTTC.

CDR3 loop: CASSQAAGGHLNYGYTF. In nucleotides, the CDR3 is TGTGCCAGCAGCCAAGCGGCAGGGGGGCATCTTAACTATGGCTACACCTTC. This chain uses TRBV3-1 (or the pseudogene TRBV3-2) with TRBJ1-2, with 7 bases identical to TRBD1. V dropped 1 base and J dropped 1; count of bases not matched to a gene: 9. Germline V CDR1 and CDR2: LGHDT, YNNKEL (reference sequence). The CDR3 runs 17 residues.

This clone is a singleton in its sample. The rearrangement links TRBV9 to TRBJ1-4, with 7 bases lining up with TRBD1. Trimming cost V 0 bases and J 5 bases; bases outside gene matches: 7. The germline CDR1 and CDR2 sequences are SGDLS and YYNGEE. There are 16 residues in the CDR3. CDR3 DNA: TGTGCCAGCAGCGTAGGGGCGTCAGGGGGGAATGAAAAACTGTTTTTT. It codes for CASSVGASGGNEKLFF.

CDR3 sequence reads: CASSQATGPYEQYF. CDR3 coding DNA: TGCGCCAGCAGCCAAGCGACAGGCCCCTACGAGCAGTACTTC. V and J are TRBV4-3 and TRBJ2-7; perhaps TRBD1 as D (6 bases). The CDR3 spans 14 residues. Trimming left V 1 base short and J 2 bases short, with 9 bases between. Germline assignment: CDR1 LGHNA and CDR2 YSLEER.

The chain has TRBV5-1 and TRBJ2-3; TRBD1 matches 8 bases. This CDR3 is 19 amino acids long. Per the germline V gene, CDR1 is SGHRS and CDR2 is YFSETQ. V was clipped by 4 bases and J by 1 base; unmatched bases: 17. The CDR3 DNA sequence: TGCGCCAGCAGCGAAGGGACAGGAAGGGTTGGTGAGCGCACAGATACGCAGTATTTT. As protein: CASSEGTGRVGERTDTQYF.

The V gene is TRBV2, the J gene TRBJ1-2; TRBD1 aligns across 8 bases. CDR3 size: 15 residues. The junction had 8 bases not matched to a gene; V was cut back by 4 bases and J by 4 bases. Germline V gene data show CDR1 as SNHLY and CDR2 as FYNNEI. DNA of the CDR3: TGTGCCAGCAGTGGGCAGGGGGCCGATCTCTATGGCTACACCTTC. Translated, it gives CASSGQGADLYGYTF.

The V and J genes are TRBV6-2 or TRBV6-3 and TRBJ1-4, with 7 bases lining up with TRBD1. CDR3 length equals 14 residues. CDR1 and CDR2 from the germline V gene are MNHEY and SVGEGT. V shed 5 bases and J 7 bases; nucleotides not matched to a gene: 7. CDR3 amino acids: CASSQTGRGEKLFF. CDR3 DNA: TGTGCCAGCAGTCAGACAGGGAGAGGTGAAAAACTGTTTTTT.

The chain uses TRBV7-9 and TRBJ1-4, with 11 nucleotides matching TRBD1. The CDR3 contains 16 residues. V trimming: 2 bases; J trimming: 7 bases; junction bases outside the gene matches: 6. Germline V gene data show CDR1 as SEHNR and CDR2 as FQNEAQ (reference sequence). The CDR3, as DNA: TGTGCCAGCAGCTTATTATGGGACAGGGGGAGTGAAAAACTGTTTTTT. Translation gives CASSLLWDRGSEKLFF.

The chain is built from TRBV12-3 or TRBV12-4 and TRBJ1-5; 7 bases map to TRBD1. The CDR3 is 13 amino acids. V dropped 3 bases and J dropped 7; count of bases not matched to a gene: 3. The DNA for the CDR3 is TGTGCCAGCAGTTTCGGGACAGTCCAGCCCCAGCATTTT. Protein: CASSFGTVQPQHF.

The V call is TRBV27, the J call TRBJ2-7, with a possible D match to TRBD1 (5 bases). Between the trimmed V and J ends, which lost 5 bases and 4 bases, there was a span of 21 bases. This CDR3 has 16 residues. Per germline, CDR1 MNHEY and CDR2 SMNVEV (reference sequence). Written as DNA, the CDR3 is TGTGCCAGCAGTACCCCACCCGGAAAGGGGCGTTACGAGCAGTACTTC. Its protein is CASSTPPGKGRYEQYF.

The DNA of the CDR3 is TGCAGTGCTAGTTCGATAGGCGGACTTTACGAGCAGTACTTC. Amino acid sequence: CSASSIGGLYEQYF. J is TRBJ2-7 and V is TRBV20-1; D possibly corresponds to TRBD2 (5 bases). V was pared by 3 bases and J by 4 bases, with 16 bases between. CDR1 and CDR2 from the germline V gene are DFQATT and SNEGSKA (reference sequence). The CDR3 is made up of 14 amino acids.

The V gene is TRBV19, the J gene TRBJ1-2; no clear D. V was shortened by 6 bases and J by 7 bases, with 21 bases between the two germline ends. CDR3 length equals 15 residues. Germline loops: CDR1 LNHDA, CDR2 SQIVND (reference sequence). The CDR3 protein is CASSIVWGVEGGYTF. The CDR3 DNA reads TGTGCCAGTAGCATCGTCTGGGGAGTTGAAGGTGGCTACACCTTC.

The chain couples TRBV27 to TRBJ2-1, with 12 bases matching TRBD1. Germline CDR1 is MNHEY and CDR2 is SMNVEV (reference sequence). The V and J ends lost 2 bases and 9 bases, in that order; junction bases with no gene match: 5. This CDR3 region has 15 residues. The CDR3 region is CASSLVGQGAFEQFF. For the CDR3, the DNA is TGTGCCAGCAGTTTAGTGGGACAGGGGGCCTTTGAGCAGTTCTTC.

The chain couples TRBV19 to TRBJ1-2, with 7 bases lining up with TRBD1. CDR1 and CDR2 (germline): LNHDA, SQIVND (reference sequence). The V and J ends lost 8 bases and 0 bases, in that order; junction bases with no gene match: 9. The CDR3 consists of 15 residues. The CDR3 is CASHKLTGSNYGYTF. CDR3 bases: TGTGCCAGTCATAAACTGACAGGGTCTAACTATGGCTACACCTTC. The variable domain in full, completed from reference TRBV19 and TRBJ1-2, reads DGGITQSPKYLFRKEGQNVTLSCEQNLNHDAMYWYRQDPGQGLRLIYYSQIVNDFQKGDIAEGYSVSREKKESFPLTVTSAQKNPTAFYLCASHKLTGSNYGYTFGSGTRLTVV.